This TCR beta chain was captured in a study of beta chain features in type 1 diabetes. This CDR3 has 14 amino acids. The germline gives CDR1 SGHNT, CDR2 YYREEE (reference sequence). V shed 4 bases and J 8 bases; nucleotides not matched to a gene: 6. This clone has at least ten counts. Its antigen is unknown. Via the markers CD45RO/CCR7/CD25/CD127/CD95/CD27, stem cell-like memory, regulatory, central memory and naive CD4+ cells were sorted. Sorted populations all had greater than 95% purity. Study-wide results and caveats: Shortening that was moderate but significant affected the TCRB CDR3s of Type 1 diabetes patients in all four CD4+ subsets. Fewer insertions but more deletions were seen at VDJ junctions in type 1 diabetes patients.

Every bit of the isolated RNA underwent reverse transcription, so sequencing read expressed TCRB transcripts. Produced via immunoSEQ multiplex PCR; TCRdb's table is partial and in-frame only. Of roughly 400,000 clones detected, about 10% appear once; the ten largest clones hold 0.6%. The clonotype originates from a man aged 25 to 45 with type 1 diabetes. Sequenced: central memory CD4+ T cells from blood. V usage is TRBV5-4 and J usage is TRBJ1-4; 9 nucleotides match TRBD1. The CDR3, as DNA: TGTGCCAGCAGCCTGGACAGGGGATCGGAAAAACTGTTTTTT. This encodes CASSLDRGSEKLFF.